This T cell receptor (beta chain) is drawn from a study of metastatic and nonmetastatic thyroid tumors. The overall study: Where malignant and benign thyroid patients were concerned, repertoires were compared across blood and tumor or nodule tissue.

The V segment lost 4 bases and the J segment 7 bases; nucleotides outside the gene matches: 13. Germline-derived CDR1 and CDR2 are SGHVS and FQNEAQ. This CDR3 contains 16 residues. No treatment had been given to any patient before thyroid surgery. TCRdb re-analyzed the PCR reads using MiXCR. The profile shows 20,000 to 30,000 clones, roughly 24% of them singletons. Worth noting for this clone: Its antigen is undetermined.

Study-wide results and limits: Across blood and tumor, TCR beta diversity in malignant thyroid tumors was reportedly significantly higher than in benign nodules.

This TCR derives from a female donor with papillary thyroid cancer or a benign thyroid nodule (not recorded which). Some clones in this sample may be carry-over from other donors' samples. This chain connects TRBV7-8 to TRBJ1-5; TRBD1 matches at 7 bases. Sequences were obtained from blood. CDR3 sequence reads: CASSSKGARKGQPQHF. The CDR3, as DNA: TGTGCCAGCAGCTCGAAGGGGGCCCGAAAGGGCCAGCCCCAGCATTTT. Complete variable domain (other parts from reference TRBV7-8 and TRBJ1-5): GAGVSQSPRYKVAKRGQDVALRCDPISGHVSLFWYQQALGQGPEFLTYFQNEAQLDKSGLPSDRFFAERPEGSVSTLKIQRTQQEDSAVYLCASSSKGARKGQPQHFGDGTRLSIL.